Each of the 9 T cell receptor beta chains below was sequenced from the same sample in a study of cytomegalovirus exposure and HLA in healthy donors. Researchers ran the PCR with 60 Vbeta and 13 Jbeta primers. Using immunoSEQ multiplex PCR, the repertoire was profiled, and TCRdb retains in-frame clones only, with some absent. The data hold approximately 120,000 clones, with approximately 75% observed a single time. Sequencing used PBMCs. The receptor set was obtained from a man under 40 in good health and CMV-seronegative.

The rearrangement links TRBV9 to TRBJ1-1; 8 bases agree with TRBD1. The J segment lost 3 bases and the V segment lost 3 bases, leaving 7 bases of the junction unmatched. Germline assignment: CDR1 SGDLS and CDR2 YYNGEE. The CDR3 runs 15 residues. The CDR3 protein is CASSAEPTGDTEAFF. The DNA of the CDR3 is TGTGCCAGCAGCGCCGAACCGACAGGGGACACTGAAGCTTTCTTT. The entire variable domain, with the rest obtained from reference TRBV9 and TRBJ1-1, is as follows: DSGVTQTPKHLITATGQRVTLRCSPRSGDLSVYWYQQSLDQGLQFLIQYYNGEERAKGNILERFSAQQFPDLHSELNLSSLELGDSALYFCASSAEPTGDTEAFFGQGTRLTVV.

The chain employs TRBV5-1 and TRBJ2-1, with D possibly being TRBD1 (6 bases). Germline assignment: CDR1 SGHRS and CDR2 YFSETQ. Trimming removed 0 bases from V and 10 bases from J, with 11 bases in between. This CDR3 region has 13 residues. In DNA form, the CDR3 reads TGCGCCAGCAGCTTGGTCGGGACACCAGAGCAGTTCTTC. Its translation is CASSLVGTPEQFF.

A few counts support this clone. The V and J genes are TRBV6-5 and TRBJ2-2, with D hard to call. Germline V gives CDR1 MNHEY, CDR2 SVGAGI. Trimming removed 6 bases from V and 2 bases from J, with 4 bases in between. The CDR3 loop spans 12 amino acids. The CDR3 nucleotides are TGTGCCAGCAGACTCAACACCGGGGAGCTGTTTTTT. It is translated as CASRLNTGELFF.

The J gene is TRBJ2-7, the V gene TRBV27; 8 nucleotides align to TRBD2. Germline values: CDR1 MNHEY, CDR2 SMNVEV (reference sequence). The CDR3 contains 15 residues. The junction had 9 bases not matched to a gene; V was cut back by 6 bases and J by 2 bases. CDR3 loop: CASRPWAGGTYEQYF. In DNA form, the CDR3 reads TGTGCCAGCAGGCCCTGGGCGGGGGGCACCTACGAGCAGTACTTC.

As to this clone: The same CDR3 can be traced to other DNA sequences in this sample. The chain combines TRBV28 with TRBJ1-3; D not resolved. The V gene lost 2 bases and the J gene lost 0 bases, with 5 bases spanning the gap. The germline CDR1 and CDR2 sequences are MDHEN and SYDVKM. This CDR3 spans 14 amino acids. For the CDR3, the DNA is TGTGCCAGCAGTTTACTGTCCTCTGGAAACACCATATATTTT. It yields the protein CASSLLSSGNTIYF.

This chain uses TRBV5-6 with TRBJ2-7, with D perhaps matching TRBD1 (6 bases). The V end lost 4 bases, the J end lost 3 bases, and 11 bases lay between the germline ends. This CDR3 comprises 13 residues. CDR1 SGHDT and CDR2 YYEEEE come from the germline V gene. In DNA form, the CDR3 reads TGTGCCAGCAGCCTCGACAGGATCTACGAGCAGTACTTC. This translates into CASSLDRIYEQYF.

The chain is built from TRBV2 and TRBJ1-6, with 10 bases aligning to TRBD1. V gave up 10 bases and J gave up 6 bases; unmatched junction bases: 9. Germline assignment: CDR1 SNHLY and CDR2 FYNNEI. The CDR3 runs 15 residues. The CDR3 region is CATQARDRGNSPLHF. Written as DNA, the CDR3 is TGTGCCACCCAGGCCCGGGACAGGGGTAATTCACCCCTCCACTTT.

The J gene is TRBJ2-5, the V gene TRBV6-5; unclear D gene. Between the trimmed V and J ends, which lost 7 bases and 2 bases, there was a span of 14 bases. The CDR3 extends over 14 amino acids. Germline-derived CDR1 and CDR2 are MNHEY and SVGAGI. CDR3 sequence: CASKKAAEQETQYF. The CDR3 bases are TGTGCCAGCAAAAAAGCCGCGGAACAAGAGACCCAGTACTTC.

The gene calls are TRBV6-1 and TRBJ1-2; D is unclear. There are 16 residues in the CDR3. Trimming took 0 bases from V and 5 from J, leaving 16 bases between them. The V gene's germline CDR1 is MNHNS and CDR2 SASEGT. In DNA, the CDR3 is TGTGCCAGCAGTGAAGCGGGAGGCACCAGTCTGTATGGCTACACCTTC. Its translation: CASSEAGGTSLYGYTF.